One T cell receptor (beta chain) is described in this entry. This clone was observed a single time. Its antigen remains unidentified. Base qualities are not at hand, and no much larger clone is one base apart. The V and J ends are trimmed by 3 bases and 4 bases, leaving 6 bases between them. Counted from cysteine to phenylalanine, this CDR3 has 12 amino acids. The retained sequence is limited to the CDR3, 36 bases, with the frame set at the first base. Sequences LNHDA (CDR1) and SQIVND (CDR2) are obtained from the germline V gene (reference sequence). These data come from a study of T cell responses to AZD1222 COVID-19 vaccine (dated by TCRdb to the early 2020s). For context, the study as a whole: A total of roughly 240 trial participants underwent TCR sequencing, of whom 207 received two doses of AZD1222 and some 26 received two doses of the MenACWY control vaccine. Trial participants were enrolled by age into 18-55, 56-69 and 70-plus year subgroups, with roughly 150, 30 and 60 TCR-sequenced participants respectively.

The CDR3 regions of human TCRbeta chains were subjected to immunosequencing. On the authors' methods: Repertoire TCRs were checked for matches against a reference library of SARS-CoV-2-specific TCRs that had been generated using the MIRA antigen-specificity platform. Breadth was defined as the fraction of unique TCRs that were SARS-CoV-2-associated, and depth was defined as the fraction of total T cells that were SARS-CoV-2-associated. Using the MIRA data, each spike-specific TCR was assigned both to the spike region to which the TCR was reactive and to a CD4 or CD8 class. Log10-transformed breadth and depth values were compared by one-way ANOVA with Sidak's multiple comparisons tests. What TCRdb holds here is the immuneACCESS table cut down to in-frame rearrangements. Part of the clones is not present; checked against another copy, under half of the missing clones reflect an unresolved V gene, and the others are unexplained. V and J calls and clone size follow that table, whereas D and trimming were derived from the DNA. Recorded for this sample are 100,000 to 150,000 clones; 70% to 90% of them occurred a single time. Together, the top ten hold 2.5% to 3.5% of the sample.

What the time point label conveys for this sample: about 28 days (+/-7) after the second vaccine dose. AZD1222 recipients given second doses at about 4 weeks or at about 12 weeks were pooled, since spike-specific TCR depth and breadth were not found to differ between the two schedules. The vaccinee samples were drawn from two UK trials, COV001 and COV002, one of which was a single-blind randomized controlled phase 2/3 trial testing AZD1222 (ChAdOx1 nCoV-19) in healthy adults. For TCRbeta chain sequencing, PBMC samples were collected from trial participants at day 0 and at day 28 after the second dose. Overall study outcomes, separate from this receptor: The vaccine-associated CD4 TCRs covered the entire spike protein, and the dominant responses fell in regions 160-218 and 743-854. Reportedly, close to half of the unique spike-specific TCRs recognized epitopes lying outside the regions that are mutated in the B.1.351 and B.1.1.7 variants. Participants were mostly white British, with more females than males. The authors suggested clonal diversity may have been underestimated. Spike-specific TCR breadth and depth rose significantly after two AZD1222 doses compared with day 0 and with MenACWY recipients. Because no day 14 peak-response samples were available, repertoires were characterized only after the peak T cell response. Conclusions about previously exposed vaccinees were limited because only six or seven AZD1222 recipients were SARS-CoV-2 seropositive at baseline. In the small 56-69-year group, the increase in depth fell short of significance, most likely because of low power.

The sequence is built from TRBV19 and TRBJ1-2; no D gene call is confident. The clonotype originates from an adult who received the AZD1222 COVID-19 vaccine. The sample in question was peripheral blood, obtained 28 days after the second AZD1222 dose. This receptor carries the CDR3 CASSMESYGYTF. The nucleotides are TGTGCCAGTAGTATGGAAAGCTATGGCTACACCTTC.